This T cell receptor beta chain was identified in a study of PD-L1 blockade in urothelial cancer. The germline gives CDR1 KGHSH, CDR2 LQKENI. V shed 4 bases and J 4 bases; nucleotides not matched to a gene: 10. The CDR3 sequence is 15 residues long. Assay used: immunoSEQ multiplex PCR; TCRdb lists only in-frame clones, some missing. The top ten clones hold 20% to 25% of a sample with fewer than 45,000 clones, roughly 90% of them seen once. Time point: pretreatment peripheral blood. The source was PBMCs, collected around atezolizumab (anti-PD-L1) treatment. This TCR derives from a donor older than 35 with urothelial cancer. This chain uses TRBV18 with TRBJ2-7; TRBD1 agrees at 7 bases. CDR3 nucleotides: TGTGCCAGCTCACGAGCCGGACAGGTGGGGTACGAGCAGTACTTC. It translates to CASSRAGQVGYEQYF.